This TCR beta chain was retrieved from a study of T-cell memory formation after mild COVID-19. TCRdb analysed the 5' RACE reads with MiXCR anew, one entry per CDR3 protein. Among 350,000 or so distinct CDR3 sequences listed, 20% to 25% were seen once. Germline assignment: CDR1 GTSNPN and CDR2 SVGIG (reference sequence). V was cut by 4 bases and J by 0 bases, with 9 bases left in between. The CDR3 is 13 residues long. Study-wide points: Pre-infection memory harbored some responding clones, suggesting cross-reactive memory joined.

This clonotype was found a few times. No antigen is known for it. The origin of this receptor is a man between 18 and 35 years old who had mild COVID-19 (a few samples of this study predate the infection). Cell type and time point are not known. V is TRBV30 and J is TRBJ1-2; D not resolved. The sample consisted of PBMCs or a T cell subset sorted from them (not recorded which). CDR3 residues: CAWTPDANYGYTF. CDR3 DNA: TGTGCCTGGACCCCGGACGCTAACTATGGCTACACCTTC.